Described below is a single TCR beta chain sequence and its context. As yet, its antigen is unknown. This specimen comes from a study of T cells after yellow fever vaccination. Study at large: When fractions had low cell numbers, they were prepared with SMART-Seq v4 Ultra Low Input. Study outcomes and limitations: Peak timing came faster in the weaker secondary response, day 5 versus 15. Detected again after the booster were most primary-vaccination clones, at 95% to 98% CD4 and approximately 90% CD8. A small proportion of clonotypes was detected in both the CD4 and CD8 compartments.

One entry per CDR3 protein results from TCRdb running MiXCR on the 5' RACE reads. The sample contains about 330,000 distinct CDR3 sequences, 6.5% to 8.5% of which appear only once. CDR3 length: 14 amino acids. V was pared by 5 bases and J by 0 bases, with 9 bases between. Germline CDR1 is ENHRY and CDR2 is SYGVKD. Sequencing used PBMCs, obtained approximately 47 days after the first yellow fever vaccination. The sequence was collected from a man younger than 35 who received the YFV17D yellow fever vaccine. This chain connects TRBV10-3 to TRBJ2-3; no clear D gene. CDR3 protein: CAISSERSTDTQYF. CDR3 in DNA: TGTGCCATCAGTTCGGAAAGGAGCACAGATACGCAGTATTTT.